This entry features one T cell receptor beta chain sequence. The target antigen is unknown. Primers: 60 Vbeta forward and 13 Jbeta reverse. Clones were read by immunoSEQ multiplex PCR, and TCRdb kept only the in-frame ones, dropping some. This sample carries some 140,000 clones, 60% to 85% of them seen once, and the ten largest clones take around 1%. This sample is part of a study of cytomegalovirus exposure and HLA in healthy donors. General observations from the study: Despite most TCR sequences being rare, some public TCRs occurred in many donors. In an earlier analysis, most TCR beta V segments were productive about 90% or about 30% of the time. The authors listed around 150 TCR beta chains as cytomegalovirus-associated.

Trimming took 9 bases from V and 0 from J; bases not matched to a gene: 4. Per germline, CDR1 LNHDA and CDR2 SQIVND (reference sequence). CDR3 length equals 13 residues. The specimen was PBMCs. The chain links TRBV19 to TRBJ2-7, with 8 positions matching TRBD1. The receptor was derived from a man in his late teens or twenties in good health and CMV-seronegative. CDR3 loop: CASAGGLSYEQYF. CDR3 DNA sequence: TGTGCCAGCGCAGGGGGCCTCTCCTACGAGCAGTACTTC.